The rows below give T cell receptor beta chains drawn from one sample of a study of response to subunit inactivated influenza vaccine. TCRdb reanalysed the RT-PCR reads using MiXCR and keeps one entry per CDR3 protein. The sample records a few hundred thousand distinct CDR3 sequences, 11% being singletons. The sample was PBMCs from blood, taken about 40 days after vaccination. These receptors came from a man between 45 and 60 years old who received an inactivated influenza vaccine. The CDR3 runs from the conserved cysteine through the conserved F or W. A D gene is named only where the DNA matches it firmly. A row's size may be missing; if present it is once, few, many or a size class.

v_gene: TRBV6-2/TRBV6-3; len: 18; abundance: few; j_gene: TRBJ2-5; d_gene: TRBD2; CDR3nt: TGTGCCAGCAGACCCACCGGGACTAGCGGGATCTACCAAGAGACCCAGTACTTC; CDR3aa: CASRPTGTSGIYQETQYF
v_gene: TRBV10-3; len: 16; abundance: .; j_gene: TRBJ2-7; d_gene: .; CDR3nt: TGTGCCATCAGCCCTCGTTTGGAAGGCCCGACCTACGAGCAGTACTTC; CDR3aa: CAISPRLEGPTYEQYF
v_gene: TRBV6-1; len: 14; abundance: .; j_gene: TRBJ2-2; d_gene: .; CDR3nt: TGTGCCATCATCTGGGGGGCGGGCACCGGGGAGCTGTTTTTT; CDR3aa: CAIIWGAGTGELFF
v_gene: TRBV5-6; len: 12; abundance: .; j_gene: TRBJ2-7; d_gene: .; CDR3nt: TGTGCCAGCAGCTTGGATGACTCCGAGCACTACTTC; CDR3aa: CASSLDDSEHYF
v_gene: TRBV29-1; len: 15; abundance: many; j_gene: TRBJ2-7; d_gene: TRBD2; CDR3nt: TGCAGCGTTGAGGTCGGGACTAGCGGTCCCTACGAGCAGTACTTC; CDR3aa: CSVEVGTSGPYEQYF
v_gene: TRBV7-9; len: 15; abundance: .; j_gene: TRBJ2-2; d_gene: TRBD2; CDR3nt: TGTGCCAGCAGAGGCGGGAGGGCCGTCGCCGGGGAGCTGTTTTTT; CDR3aa: CASRGGRAVAGELFF
v_gene: TRBV5-1; len: 14; abundance: many; j_gene: TRBJ2-1; d_gene: TRBD1; CDR3nt: TGCGCCAGCAGCAGGACAGGGGGCGGGGATGAGCAGTTCTTC; CDR3aa: CASSRTGGGDEQFF
v_gene: TRBV6-1; len: 16; abundance: many; j_gene: TRBJ2-2; d_gene: TRBD2; CDR3nt: TGTGCCAGCAGAGGTCTAGCGGGCGGAAACACCGGGGAGCTGTTTTTT; CDR3aa: CASRGLAGGNTGELFF
v_gene: TRBV23-1; len: 12; abundance: .; j_gene: TRBJ2-7; d_gene: .; CDR3nt: TGCGCCAGCAGTCAGACCTCCTCCGAGCAGTACTTC; CDR3aa: CASSQTSSEQYF
v_gene: TRBV4-1; len: 15; abundance: .; j_gene: TRBJ2-1; d_gene: .; CDR3nt: TGCGCCAGCAGCCAAGTCTCCCGCTCCTACAATGAGCAGTTCTTC; CDR3aa: CASSQVSRSYNEQFF
v_gene: TRBV15; len: 15; abundance: few; j_gene: TRBJ2-3; d_gene: .; CDR3nt: TGTGCCACCAGCAGAGTTTACAGGGTCGGAGATACGCAGTATTTT; CDR3aa: CATSRVYRVGDTQYF
v_gene: TRBV14; len: 13; abundance: few; j_gene: TRBJ2-1; d_gene: TRBD2; CDR3nt: TGTGCCAGCAGCCAAGTGGGACTAAGTGAGCAGTTCTTC; CDR3aa: CASSQVGLSEQFF
v_gene: TRBV29-1; len: 15; abundance: few; j_gene: TRBJ2-1; d_gene: TRBD2; CDR3nt: TGCAGCGTTGTGACCGAGACCGGGGGGTACGGTGAGCAGTTCTTC; CDR3aa: CSVVTETGGYGEQFF
v_gene: TRBV14; len: 14; abundance: many; j_gene: TRBJ2-7; d_gene: TRBD1; CDR3nt: TGTGCCAGCAGCCAGGGGCCAGGGGGTTACGAGCAGTACTTC; CDR3aa: CASSQGPGGYEQYF
v_gene: TRBV4-3; len: 14; abundance: .; j_gene: TRBJ2-7; d_gene: .; CDR3nt: TGCGCCAGCAGCCAAGATCGGGGCGGCTACGAGCAGTACTTC; CDR3aa: CASSQDRGGYEQYF
v_gene: TRBV7-2; len: 15; abundance: many; j_gene: TRBJ2-5; d_gene: .; CDR3nt: TGTGCCAGCAGCTTATTCCCGGGGGTCCAAGAGACCCAGTACTTC; CDR3aa: CASSLFPGVQETQYF
v_gene: TRBV28; len: 14; abundance: .; j_gene: TRBJ2-7; d_gene: TRBD2; CDR3nt: TGTGCCAGCGGGTATAGCGGGAGTTATTGGGAGCAGTACTTC; CDR3aa: CASGYSGSYWEQYF
v_gene: TRBV20-1; len: 12; abundance: .; j_gene: TRBJ1-4; d_gene: .; CDR3nt: TGCAGTGCAGGACAGATAAATGAAAAACTGTTTTTT; CDR3aa: CSAGQINEKLFF
v_gene: TRBV12-3/TRBV12-4; len: 16; abundance: few; j_gene: TRBJ1-3; d_gene: .; CDR3nt: TGTGCCAGCAGACCGTCGGGGGGCCCCATTGGAAACACCATATATTTT; CDR3aa: CASRPSGGPIGNTIYF
v_gene: TRBV6-2/TRBV6-3; len: 13; abundance: many; j_gene: TRBJ2-7; d_gene: .; CDR3nt: TGTGCCAGCAGTTACTCGAAGGCCTCCGAGCAGTACTTC; CDR3aa: CASSYSKASEQYF
v_gene: TRBV18; len: 15; abundance: many; j_gene: TRBJ2-1; d_gene: TRBD1; CDR3nt: TGTGCCAGCTCACCTCAGGGACAGGGGGTCCATGAGCAGTTCTTC; CDR3aa: CASSPQGQGVHEQFF
v_gene: TRBV27; len: 14; abundance: .; j_gene: TRBJ2-7; d_gene: .; CDR3nt: TGTGCCAGCAGTTTAACAGGGAGCGCCTACGAGCAGTACTTC; CDR3aa: CASSLTGSAYEQYF
v_gene: TRBV29-1; len: 14; abundance: few; j_gene: TRBJ2-1; d_gene: TRBD2; CDR3nt: TGCAGCGCCTTCCCTGTAGGACTAGCGGGAGAACAGTTCTTC; CDR3aa: CSAFPVGLAGEQFF
v_gene: TRBV11-3; len: 13; abundance: .; j_gene: TRBJ2-5; d_gene: .; CDR3nt: TGTGCCAGCAGCTTGTTCGTTGGGGAGACCCAGTACTTC; CDR3aa: CASSLFVGETQYF
v_gene: TRBV27; len: 11; abundance: .; j_gene: TRBJ1-1; d_gene: .; CDR3nt: TGTGCCAGCAGTCAGGCGGAGGAAGCTTTCTTT; CDR3aa: CASSQAEEAFF
v_gene: TRBV7-2; len: 13; abundance: .; j_gene: TRBJ2-4; d_gene: TRBD2; CDR3nt: TGTGCCAGCACCGCGGGTGGAGGGAGGGCCACCGACTTC; CDR3aa: CASTAGGGRATDF
v_gene: TRBV20-1; len: 14; abundance: few; j_gene: TRBJ1-5; d_gene: .; CDR3nt: TGCAGTGCTAGATTACAGGGTGGCAATCAGCCCCAGCATTTT; CDR3aa: CSARLQGGNQPQHF
v_gene: TRBV29-1; len: 14; abundance: many; j_gene: TRBJ2-5; d_gene: TRBD2; CDR3nt: TGCAGCGTCGGGACTAGCGGGACCCAAGAGACCCAGTACTTC; CDR3aa: CSVGTSGTQETQYF
v_gene: TRBV5-1; len: 14; abundance: many; j_gene: TRBJ1-3; d_gene: .; CDR3nt: TGCGCCAGCAGCGGGGCGAGCTCTGGAAACACCATATATTTT; CDR3aa: CASSGASSGNTIYF
v_gene: TRBV10-3; len: 15; abundance: many; j_gene: TRBJ2-1; d_gene: TRBD1; CDR3nt: TGTGCCATCAGTGAGGACAGGGGGCTTGGGAATGAGCAGTTCTTC; CDR3aa: CAISEDRGLGNEQFF
v_gene: TRBV5-1; len: 16; abundance: many; j_gene: TRBJ2-3; d_gene: .; CDR3nt: TGCGCCAGCAGCTTGGCCGGGGCAGGGAGGACAGATACGCAGTATTTT; CDR3aa: CASSLAGAGRTDTQYF
v_gene: TRBV20-1; len: 16; abundance: .; j_gene: TRBJ2-1; d_gene: .; CDR3nt: TGCAGTGCTAGAGAGATAGGAGGGTTAGGGACCAATGAGCAGTTCTTC; CDR3aa: CSAREIGGLGTNEQFF
v_gene: TRBV5-1; len: 13; abundance: .; j_gene: TRBJ2-1; d_gene: TRBD1; CDR3nt: TGCGCCAGCAGCTGCGACAGGGCAAATGAGCAGTTCTTC; CDR3aa: CASSCDRANEQFF
v_gene: TRBV5-1; len: 15; abundance: many; j_gene: TRBJ2-7; d_gene: TRBD2; CDR3nt: TGCGCCAGCAGCACAGGGACTAGCGGGAACTACGAGCAGTACTTC; CDR3aa: CASSTGTSGNYEQYF
v_gene: TRBV7-2; len: 15; abundance: few; j_gene: TRBJ1-4; d_gene: .; CDR3nt: TGTGCCAGCAGCTTAGGGGGGGGCGCCTTTGAAAAACTGTTTTTT; CDR3aa: CASSLGGGAFEKLFF
v_gene: TRBV15; len: 16; abundance: .; j_gene: TRBJ2-5; d_gene: TRBD2; CDR3nt: TGTGCCACCAGCGAGCTACCTAGCGGGAGCGCCGACGCCCAGTACTTC; CDR3aa: CATSELPSGSADAQYF